This T cell receptor (beta chain) was captured by sequencing in a study of PD-1 blockade in mismatch repair-deficient tumors. Trimming pared 5 bases from V and 7 bases from J, leaving 17 bases between. The CDR3 sequence is 15 residues long. The germline V gene encodes CDR1 MNHEY and CDR2 SVGAGI. TCRdb's copy holds only in-frame clones and misses some; the assay was immunoSEQ multiplex PCR. Of about 130,000 clones in the sample, about nine tenths are singletons; the top ten hold about 11%. The sequencing used peripheral blood, collected approximately 70 weeks after starting pembrolizumab. The clonotype originates from an adult with mismatch repair-deficient cancer. This chain connects TRBV6-5 to TRBJ2-2; possibly TRBD1 or TRBD2 for D (6 bases each). The DNA for the CDR3 is TGTGCCAGCAGTACCTATCAGGGGAGGTACGGGGAGCTGTTTTTT. Its protein is CASSTYQGRYGELFF.